This TCR beta chain came from a study of blood T cell repertoires in COVID-19 (dated by TCRdb to the early 2020s). Background for the entire study: Samples covering the acute and convalescent phases of COVID-19 were provided by collaborators in the United States, Italy and Spain. The material from the prospective study consisted of cDNA or gDNA derived from T cells, B-cell-depleted T cells, or PBMCs. Deeply sampled blood TCRbeta repertoires from subjects exposed to, actively infected with, or recovered from COVID-19 were included in the dataset. The repertoires were made available in a free public database intended to serve as a resource for research on the immune response to SARS-CoV-2. The samples were drawn from two sources: the first 160 participants of the ongoing ImmuneRACE study, and 1,000 to 1,500 subjects contributed by 6 global collaborators. The sample metadata nearly always contained a de-identified subject ID, COVID-19 status, age in years and sex. Where available, HLA class I and class II types were taken from metadata supplied by the sample provider and were not determined by assay-based typing.

The immunoSEQ Assay, a bias-controlled multiplex PCR, was used to amplify TCRbeta CDR3 regions from genomic DNA. The authors' analysis ran thus. The number of nucleated cells in each sample was estimated from the amplification of reference gene primers within the assay. To quantify the absolute abundance of each unique TCRbeta CDR3 rearrangement, sequence reads were collapsed and filtered. For each sample, productive Simpson clonality was calculated by taking the square root of Simpson's diversity index across productive rearrangements. Imported from immuneACCESS, the table was reduced by TCRdb to in-frame sequences with V and J called. These copies leave out some clones; in studies compared against another copy, an unresolved V gene accounts for under half, and the cause of the remainder is not known. The V and J calls and the clone size are those of that table, but D and trimming were determined from the DNA. This sample is represented by 30,000 to 40,000 clones; just over 85% of them were singletons. Clones ranked in the top ten supply roughly 6.3% of the sample.

Each collaborating institution followed its own protocols to collect whole blood in K2EDTA tubes. For TCRbeta analysis, collaborator samples were shipped as frozen whole blood, as isolated PBMCs, or as DNA extracted from either sample type. What the research found in general, with its limitations: Clinical and demographic metadata were provided uncurated, with the amount varying by source and participant.

This clone was counted once. Its antigen remains unidentified. No qualities accompany the bases; no much larger clone lies one base away. The CDR3 runs 14 residues from the cysteine to the phenylalanine. The retained sequence is limited to the CDR3, 42 bases, with the frame set at the first base. CDR1 is given as SGDLS and CDR2 as YYNGEE, both from the germline V gene. Trimming leaves V shorter by 2 bases and J shorter by 3 bases, with the junction holding 3 bases beyond the gene matches. Sequenced sample: peripheral blood. This receptor chain uses TRBV9 and TRBJ2-3; 7 central nucleotides agree with TRBD2. The receptor's source is a human donor in a cohort sampled during active COVID-19. In nucleotides, the sequence is TGTGCCAGCAGCGTCCCCGGGGGGACAGATACGCAGTATTTT. It encodes CASSVPGGTDTQYF.